This T cell receptor (beta chain) was sequenced during a study of blood T cell repertoires in COVID-19. Turning to the study itself: Samples came from the United States, Italy and Spain, spanning acute and convalescent COVID-19. Nucleic acid was either cDNA or gDNA, and it came from T cells, B-cell-depleted T cells, or PBMCs.

In the original workflow: Cell counts per sample came from amplifying reference gene primers. Generated by immunoSEQ multiplex PCR, the TCRdb table keeps only in-frame clones and is missing some. The V and J calls and clone size are taken from that table; D and trimming were inferred from the DNA. The sample has roughly 130,000 clones; roughly 88% are singletons. A few counts support this clone. The V gene's germline CDR1 is MGHRA and CDR2 YSYEKL. CDR3 length: 15 amino acids. V shed 1 base and J shed 6 bases, with 15 bases lying between them. The clonotype originates from a man aged 35 to 55 with acute or convalescent COVID-19. The gene calls are TRBV4-1 and TRBJ2-5; possibly TRBD2 for D (5 bases). Sequenced sample: peripheral blood. The CDR3 here is CASSQVGVVGKTQYF. In DNA form, the CDR3 reads TGCGCCAGCAGCCAAGTTGGGGTAGTCGGGAAGACCCAGTACTTC.